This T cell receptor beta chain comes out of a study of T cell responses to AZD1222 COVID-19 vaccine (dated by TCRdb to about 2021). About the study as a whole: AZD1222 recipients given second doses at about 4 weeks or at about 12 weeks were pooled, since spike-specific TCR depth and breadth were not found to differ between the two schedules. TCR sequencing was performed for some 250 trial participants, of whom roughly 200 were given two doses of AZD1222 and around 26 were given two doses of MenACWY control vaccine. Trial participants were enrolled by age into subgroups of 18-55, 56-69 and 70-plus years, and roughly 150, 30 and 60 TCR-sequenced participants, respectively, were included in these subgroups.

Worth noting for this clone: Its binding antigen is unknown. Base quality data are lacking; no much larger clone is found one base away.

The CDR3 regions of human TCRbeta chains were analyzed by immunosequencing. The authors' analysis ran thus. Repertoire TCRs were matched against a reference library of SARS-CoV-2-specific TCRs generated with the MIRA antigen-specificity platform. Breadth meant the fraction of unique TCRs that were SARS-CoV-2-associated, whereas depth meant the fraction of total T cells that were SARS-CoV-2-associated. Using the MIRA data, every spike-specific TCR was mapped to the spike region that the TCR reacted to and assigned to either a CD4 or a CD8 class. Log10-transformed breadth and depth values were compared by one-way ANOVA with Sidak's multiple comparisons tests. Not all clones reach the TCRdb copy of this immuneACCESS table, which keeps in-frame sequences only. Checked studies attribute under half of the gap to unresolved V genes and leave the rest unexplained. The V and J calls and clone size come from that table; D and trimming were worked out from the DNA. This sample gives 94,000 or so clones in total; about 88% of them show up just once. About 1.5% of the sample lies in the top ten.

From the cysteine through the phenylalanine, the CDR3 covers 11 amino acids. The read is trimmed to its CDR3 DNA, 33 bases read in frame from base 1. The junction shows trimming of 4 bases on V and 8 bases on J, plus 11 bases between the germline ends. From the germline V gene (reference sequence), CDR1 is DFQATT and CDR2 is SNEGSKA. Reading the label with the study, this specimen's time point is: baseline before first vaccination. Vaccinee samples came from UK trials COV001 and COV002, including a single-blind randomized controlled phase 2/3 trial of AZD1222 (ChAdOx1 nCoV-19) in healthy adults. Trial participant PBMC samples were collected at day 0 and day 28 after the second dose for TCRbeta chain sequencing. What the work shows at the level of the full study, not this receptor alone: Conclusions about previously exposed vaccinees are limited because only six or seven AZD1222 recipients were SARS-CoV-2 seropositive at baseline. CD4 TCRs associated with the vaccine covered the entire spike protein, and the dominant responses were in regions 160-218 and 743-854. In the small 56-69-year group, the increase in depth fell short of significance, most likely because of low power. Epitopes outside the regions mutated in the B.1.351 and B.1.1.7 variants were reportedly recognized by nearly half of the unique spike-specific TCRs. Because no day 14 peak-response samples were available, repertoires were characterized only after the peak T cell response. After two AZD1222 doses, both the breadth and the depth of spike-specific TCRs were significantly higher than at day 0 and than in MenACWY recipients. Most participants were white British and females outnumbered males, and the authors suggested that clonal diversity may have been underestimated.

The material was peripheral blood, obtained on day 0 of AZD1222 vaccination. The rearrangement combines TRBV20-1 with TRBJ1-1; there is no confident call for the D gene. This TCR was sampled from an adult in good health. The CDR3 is CSAITGYEAFF. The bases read TGCAGTGCTATCACCGGTTACGAAGCTTTCTTT.